This entry features one T cell receptor (beta chain) sequence. The antigen is undetermined. The entry originates in a study of cytomegalovirus exposure and HLA in healthy donors. Findings and caveats of the study: Earlier results showed most TCR beta V segments being productive about 87% or about 30% of the time.

PCR used 60 Vbeta primers and 13 Jbeta primers. TCRdb keeps only in-frame clones here, not all; method: immunoSEQ multiplex PCR. The data show approximately 130,000 clones, about 70% seen once. The TCR was taken from a woman aged 55-75 years in good health and CMV-seropositive. Sequenced: PBMCs.

The CDR3 DNA is TGTGCCAGTAGTCCTGCGAGCTCGGGGGGCAATCAGCCCCAGCATTTT. Amino acids: CASSPASSGGNQPQHF. The chain recombines TRBV19 with TRBJ1-5; possible D gene TRBD1, 5 bases. The CDR3 length is 16 residues. The V gene lost 5 bases and the J gene lost 2 bases, with 16 bases spanning the gap. Germline V gives CDR1 LNHDA, CDR2 SQIVND (reference sequence).